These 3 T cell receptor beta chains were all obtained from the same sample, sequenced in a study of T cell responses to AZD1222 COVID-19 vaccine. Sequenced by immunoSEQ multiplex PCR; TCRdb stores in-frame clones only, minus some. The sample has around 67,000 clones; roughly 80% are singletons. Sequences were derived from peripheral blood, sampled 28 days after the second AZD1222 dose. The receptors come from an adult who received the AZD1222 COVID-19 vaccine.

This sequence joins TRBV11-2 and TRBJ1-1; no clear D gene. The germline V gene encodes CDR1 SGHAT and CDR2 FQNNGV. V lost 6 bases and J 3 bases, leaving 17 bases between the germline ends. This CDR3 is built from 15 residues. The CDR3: CASSPGVALDTEAFF. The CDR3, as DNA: TGTGCCAGCAGTCCCGGGGTAGCCCTCGACACTGAAGCTTTCTTT.

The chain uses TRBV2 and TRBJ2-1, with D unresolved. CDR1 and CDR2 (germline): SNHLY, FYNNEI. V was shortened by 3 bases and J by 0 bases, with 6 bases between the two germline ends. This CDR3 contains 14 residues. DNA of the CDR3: TGTGCCAGCAGTGATGAAGACTCCTACAATGAGCAGTTCTTC. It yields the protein CASSDEDSYNEQFF.

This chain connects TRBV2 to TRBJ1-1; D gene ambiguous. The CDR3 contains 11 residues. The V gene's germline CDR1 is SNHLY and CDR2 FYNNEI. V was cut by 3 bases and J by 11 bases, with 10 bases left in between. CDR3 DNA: TGTGCCAGCAGTGACCTGACGAGTGCTTTCTTT. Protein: CASSDLTSAFF.